This T cell receptor beta chain was obtained from a study of blood T cell repertoires in COVID-19. A few counts support this clone. The germline V gene has CDR1 SGHNT and CDR2 YYREEE (reference sequence). The length of the CDR3 is 13 residues. V was trimmed by 0 bases and J by 4 bases, leaving 8 bases between them. Measured with immunoSEQ multiplex PCR; TCRdb has only the in-frame clones, and not every one. This table holds roughly 310,000 clones, more than 75% found once. Each participant's cohort was designated according to participant-reported clinical history. The clonotype was recovered from a man aged 55-75 years who had recovered from COVID-19. The chain uses TRBV5-4 and TRBJ2-7; D possibly corresponds to TRBD2 (6 bases). Sample: PBMCs or T cells enriched from blood (not recorded which). The CDR3 DNA follows: TGTGCCAGCAGCTTGGAGGAGGGTTACGAGCAGTACTTC. This gives the protein CASSLEEGYEQYF.